The 18 T cell receptor beta chains below all came from one sample that was sequenced in a study of blood T cell repertoires in COVID-19. Sequencing used immunoSEQ multiplex PCR; TCRdb keeps in-frame clones, though not all of them. The table has about 76,000 clones, 80% seen once; the top ten hold roughly 12%. The sequencing sample was made of peripheral blood. These receptors originate from a human donor in a cohort sampled during active COVID-19.

The rearrangement uses TRBV7-2 and TRBJ2-7; a possible D gene is TRBD2 (6 bases). The CDR3 runs 13 residues. Trimming took 3 bases from V and 5 from J, leaving 11 bases between them. Germline values: CDR1 SGHTA, CDR2 FQGNSA. CDR3 nucleotide sequence: TGTGCCAGCAGCTTCGTGGGAGGAGACGAGCAGTACGTC. The encoded protein is CASSFVGGDEQYV.

The J gene is TRBJ2-2, the V gene TRBV2; 12 bases are a match to TRBD2. Trimming removed 4 bases from V and 5 bases from J; junction bases left unmatched: 2. The germline V gene encodes CDR1 SNHLY and CDR2 FYNNEI. The CDR3 extends over 15 amino acids. CDR3 in DNA: TGTGCCAGCAGTGCACTAGCGGGGGGTACCGGGGAGCTGTTTTTT. It codes for CASSALAGGTGELFF.

The rearrangement joins TRBV16 to TRBJ2-3; TRBD2 aligns across 7 bases. Germline V gives CDR1 KGHSY, CDR2 FQNENV. V shed 0 bases, J shed 1 base, and the junction held 4 bases outside the gene matches. The length of the CDR3 is 16 residues. The CDR3 DNA is TGTGCCAGCAGCCAATCTGCGGGAGTGGGCACAGATACGCAGTATTTT. As protein: CASSQSAGVGTDTQYF. The whole variable domain, filled in from reference TRBV16 and TRBJ2-3, reads GEEVAQTPKHLVRGEGQKAKLYCAPIKGHSYVFWYQQVLKNEFKFLISFQNENVFDETGMPKERFSAKCLPNSPCSLEIQATKLEDSAVYFCASSQSAGVGTDTQYFGPGTRLTVL.

The chain recombines TRBV4-3 with TRBJ2-2; possibly TRBD2 for D (6 bases). The length of the CDR3 is 17 residues. Germline V gene lookup returns CDR1 LGHNA and CDR2 YSLEER. Deletions cut 0 bases from V and 0 bases from J, with 11 bases between. CDR3 region: CASSQDYGTSNTGELFF. DNA of the CDR3: TGCGCCAGCAGCCAAGATTACGGGACTTCGAACACCGGGGAGCTGTTTTTT.

The V call is TRBV6-5, the J call TRBJ1-2; D call uncertain. The V and J ends lost 7 bases and 2 bases respectively, with 8 bases between them. This CDR3 has 12 residues. Germline V lookup: CDR1 MNHEY, CDR2 SVGAGI. The CDR3 nucleotides read TGTGCCAGCATTTCAGCGAACTATGGCTACACCTTC. As protein: CASISANYGYTF.

CDR3 region: CATSDLGDRKETQYF. CDR3 DNA sequence: TGTGCCACCAGTGATTTGGGTGACAGAAAAGAGACCCAGTACTTC. The chain recombines TRBV24-1 with TRBJ2-5, with D perhaps matching TRBD1 (5 bases). Germline V gene data show CDR1 as KGHDR and CDR2 as SFDVKD. The CDR3 contains 15 residues. Trimming removed 0 bases at V and 3 bases at J, with 10 bases between.

The rearrangement joins TRBV11-3 to TRBJ1-1, with a possible D match to TRBD1 (5 bases). The CDR3 contains 15 residues. Germline V gives CDR1 SGHNT, CDR2 YENEEA. Between the trimmed V and J ends, which lost 5 bases and 1 base, there was a span of 14 bases. For the CDR3, the DNA is TGTGCCAGCAGCCAAGGAAGGGGAAAGAACACTGAAGCTTTCTTT. Translation gives CASSQGRGKNTEAFF.

The chain joins TRBV7-3 to TRBJ2-3, with 13 bases fitting TRBD2. Germline V CDR1 and CDR2: SGHTA, FQGTGA. V lost 5 bases and J lost 9; bases outside the gene matches: 11. This CDR3 spans 16 amino acids. CDR3 residues: CASSPDGLAGVGTQYF. CDR3 DNA sequence: TGTGCCAGCAGCCCCGACGGACTAGCGGGGGTAGGGACGCAGTATTTT.

The genes are TRBV10-2 and TRBJ2-7, with unresolved D. The length of the CDR3 is 11 residues. V lost 6 bases, J lost 3 bases, and 6 bases lay in between. Germline loops: CDR1 WSHSY, CDR2 SAAADI. CDR3 in amino acids: CASSSYYEQYF. DNA of the CDR3: TGCGCCAGCAGCTCCTACTACGAGCAGTACTTC.

A remark on this clone: At one boundary the junction diverges from the germline segment, which might be a read error. This chain connects TRBV6-5 to TRBJ2-1, with 9 nucleotides matching TRBD2. This CDR3 has 15 amino acids. From germline, CDR1 is MNHEY and CDR2 SVGAGI. This CDR3 reads CASRPLAGALTSPLF. The CDR3 DNA follows: TGTGCCAGCAGGCCCTTAGCGGGGGCCCTAACCTCCCCCCTCTTC.

This clone was seen a single time. As DNA, the CDR3 is TGTGCCAGCAGCCCAGGGACAGGGGCCAAAAACATTCAGTACTTC. Encoded protein: CASSPGTGAKNIQYF. V and J are TRBV2 and TRBJ2-4; 9 nucleotides line up with TRBD1. The CDR3 loop spans 15 amino acids. The V gene's germline CDR1 is SNHLY and CDR2 FYNNEI. V lost 6 bases and J lost 1; bases outside the gene matches: 4.

This clone was counted between two and nine times. This chain links TRBV11-2 with TRBJ1-4; 10 bases agree with TRBD1. Germline lookup yields CDR1 SGHAT and CDR2 FQNNGV. Unmatched junction bases numbered 6, after V lost 6 bases and J lost 2 bases. The CDR3 has 16 residues. The CDR3 loop is CASSPGQGGTNEKLFF. Here the CDR3 DNA reads TGTGCCAGCAGTCCCGGACAGGGGGGCACTAATGAAAAACTGTTTTTT.

V is TRBV19 and J is TRBJ2-1; D remains ambiguous. The germline V gene has CDR1 LNHDA and CDR2 SQIVND (reference sequence). This CDR3 has 14 amino acids. The ends were cut back, 3 bases at V and 8 bases at J, with 14 bases in the middle. CDR3 in DNA: TGTGCCAGTAGTATCCTTCGGCGGCTAGATGAGCAGTTCTTC. It is translated as CASSILRRLDEQFF.

The CDR3 region is CASSLVGSSYNSPLHF. The CDR3 bases are TGCGCCAGCAGCTTGGTGGGGAGCTCCTATAATTCACCCCTCCACTTT. The chain combines TRBV5-1 with TRBJ1-6; D unresolved. Deletions cut 0 bases from V and 0 bases from J, with 7 bases between. This CDR3 has 16 residues. Germline CDR1 reads SGHRS; CDR2 reads YFSETQ.

This rearrangement joins TRBV7-9 to TRBJ2-7; maybe TRBD2 (5 bases). Germline loops: CDR1 SEHNR, CDR2 FQNEAQ (reference sequence). The CDR3 covers 14 residues. Trimming took off 4 bases at V and 3 bases at J, with 13 bases between the two ends. CDR3 coding DNA: TGTGCCAGCAGCTCTCCCGGGGTAAACTACGAGCAGTACTTC. Translated, it gives CASSSPGVNYEQYF. Full variable domain (outside the CDR3, taken from reference TRBV7-9 and TRBJ2-7): DTGVSQNPRHKITKRGQNVTFRCDPISEHNRLYWYRQTLGQGPEFLTYFQNEAQLEKSRLLSDRFSAERPKGSFSTLEIQRTEQGDSAMYLCASSSPGVNYEQYFGPGTRLTVT.

The J gene is TRBJ2-7, the V gene TRBV6-2 or TRBV6-3; TRBD2 agrees at 12 bases. CDR3 length: 14 residues. V lost 4 bases and J lost 9; bases outside the gene matches: 7. Germline V lookup: CDR1 MNHEY, CDR2 SVGEGT. The CDR3 sequence is CASSLTSGSSVQYV. The CDR3 region has the DNA TGTGCCAGCAGTTTGACTAGCGGGAGCTCTGTGCAGTACGTC.

V is TRBV7-9 and J is TRBJ2-7, with 7 bases aligning to TRBD2. Trimming at V came to 5 bases and at J to 4 bases, leaving 11 bases not matched to a gene. Germline V gene data show CDR1 as SEHNR and CDR2 as FQNEAQ (reference sequence). The CDR3 loop spans 15 amino acids. The CDR3 loop is CASSTWRDGGYEQYF. The CDR3 DNA reads as TGTGCCAGCAGCACGTGGCGCGACGGGGGGTACGAGCAGTACTTC. Filled out from reference TRBV7-9 and TRBJ2-7, the complete variable domain reads DTGVSQNPRHKITKRGQNVTFRCDPISEHNRLYWYRQTLGQGPEFLTYFQNEAQLEKSRLLSDRFSAERPKGSFSTLEIQRTEQGDSAMYLCASSTWRDGGYEQYFGPGTRLTVT.

The V gene is TRBV24-1, the J gene TRBJ2-2; D is perhaps TRBD1 (6 bases). Germline CDR1 is KGHDR and CDR2 is SFDVKD. The CDR3 sequence is 16 residues long. Trimming left V 0 bases short and J 4 bases short, with 11 bases between. The CDR3 is CATSDLQGQGTGELFF. The CDR3 nucleotides read TGTGCCACCAGTGATTTGCAGGGGCAGGGCACCGGGGAGCTGTTTTTT.